The rows below give T cell receptor beta chains drawn from one sample of a study of blood T cell repertoires in COVID-19. Sequencing used immunoSEQ multiplex PCR; TCRdb keeps in-frame clones, though not all of them. The sample holds a few hundred thousand clones, about 79% seen once. What was sequenced was peripheral blood. The receptors here all came from a man over 45 with active or convalescent COVID-19. Each CDR3 is given with its conserved first and last residue. Each record gives: clone size, V gene, J gene, CDR3 length, D gene, CDR3 protein, CDR3 DNA. D genes are given only for firm matches. Only some rows state a clone size, as once, few, many or a class for expanded clones.

>-|TRBV11-2|TRBJ2-7|19|TRBD2
CASSLVRLRRTSGNYEQYF
TGTGCCAGCAGCTTAGTGAGGCTCCGACGGACTAGCGGCAACTACGAGCAGTACTTC
>-|TRBV28|TRBJ1-1|14|-
CASIHRVMNTEAFF
TGTGCCAGCATCCACCGGGTCATGAACACTGAAGCTTTCTTT
>-|TRBV11-2|TRBJ2-7|18|TRBD2
CASSLVTSGRAPYYEQYF
TGTGCCAGCAGCTTAGTCACTAGCGGGAGGGCCCCTTACTACGAGCAGTACTTC
>-|TRBV18|TRBJ1-2|15|-
CASSPRRQADYGYTF
TGTGCCAGCTCACCCCGTCGACAGGCGGACTATGGCTACACCTTC
>-|TRBV13|TRBJ1-1|17|-
CASSLGGNSFMNTEAFF
TGTGCCAGCAGCTTAGGGGGCAACTCATTTATGAACACTGAAGCTTTCTTT
>few|TRBV2|TRBJ1-5|14|TRBD1
CASSRTGNNQPQHF
TGTGCCAGCAGCCGGACAGGGAACAATCAGCCCCAGCATTTT
>-|TRBV6-5|TRBJ1-2|15|TRBD1
CASSYPGTGWYGYTF
TGTGCCAGCAGTTATCCCGGGACAGGGTGGTATGGCTACACCTTC
>-|TRBV7-2|TRBJ2-3|15|-
CASSLAPLRTDTQYF
TGTGCCAGCAGCTTAGCCCCACTGCGCACAGATACGCAGTATTTT
>few|TRBV2|TRBJ2-5|14|TRBD2
CASSPGLAGETQYF
TGTGCCAGCAGCCCGGGACTAGCGGGAGAGACCCAGTACTTC
>-|TRBV9|TRBJ2-7|15|TRBD2
CASSVAGGRAYEQYF
TGTGCCAGCAGCGTAGCAGGCGGGAGAGCTTACGAGCAGTACTTC
>few|TRBV9|TRBJ1-2|14|-
CASSVEGGANGYTF
TGTGCCAGCAGCGTAGAAGGTGGGGCGAATGGCTACACCTTC
>few|TRBV6-5|TRBJ1-2|14|-
CASSYSPVDRGYTF
TGTGCCAGCAGTTACTCACCCGTCGACAGGGGCTACACCTTC
>-|TRBV2|TRBJ2-2|14|-
CASSRTMNTGELFF
TGTGCCAGCAGTAGGACAATGAACACCGGGGAGCTGTTTTTT
>once|TRBV5-4|TRBJ1-2|16|TRBD1
CASRGDRGNGDGGYTF
TGTGCCAGCAGAGGGGACAGGGGGAATGGGGATGGTGGCTACACCTTC
>once|TRBV5-1|TRBJ2-2|15|-
CASSLEAGQTGELFF
TGCGCCAGCAGCTTGGAGGCAGGACAGACCGGGGAGCTGTTTTTT
>-|TRBV7-9|TRBJ2-3|15|-
CASSLTSGFTDTQYF
TGTGCCAGCAGCTTGACCAGCGGGTTCACAGATACGCAGTATTTT
>-|TRBV7-2|TRBJ2-7|15|TRBD2
CASSASSGASYEQYF
TGTGCCAGCAGCGCCTCTAGCGGGGCAAGCTACGAGCAGTACTTC
>-|TRBV5-5|TRBJ2-5|16|-
CASSPEQGGVQETQYF
TGTGCCAGCAGCCCTGAACAGGGGGGGGTCCAAGAGACCCAGTACTTC
>-|TRBV6-5|TRBJ2-1|13|-
CASRSPYYNEQFF
TGTGCCAGCCGGAGCCCCTACTACAATGAGCAGTTCTTC
>-|TRBV29-1|TRBJ2-1|17|TRBD2
CSVDRSATSGRGHEQFF
TGCAGCGTTGATAGATCCGCGACTAGCGGGAGGGGCCATGAGCAGTTCTTC
>-|TRBV7-2|TRBJ2-3|15|TRBD2
CASSLLAGITDTQYF
TGTGCCAGCAGCTTACTAGCGGGGATAACAGATACGCAGTATTTT
>-|TRBV2|TRBJ2-7|14|TRBD1
CASSSGQGVDEQYF
TGTGCCAGCAGCTCCGGACAGGGCGTCGACGAGCAGTACTTC
>-|TRBV9|TRBJ2-7|16|TRBD2
CASSVTGTSGSYEQYF
TGTGCCAGCAGCGTGACCGGGACTAGCGGCTCCTACGAGCAGTACTTC
>-|TRBV4-1|TRBJ1-5|14|-
CASSQVGRNQPQHF
TGCGCCAGCAGCCAAGTAGGCAGGAATCAGCCCCAGCATTTT
>-|TRBV19|TRBJ2-7|14|TRBD2
CASSISGRAYEQYF
TGTGCCAGTAGTATTAGCGGGAGGGCCTACGAGCAGTACTTC